The T cell receptor beta chain described here comes from a study of blood T cell repertoires in COVID-19. Study details: Donors in the United States, Italy and Spain gave samples during acute or convalescent COVID-19. PBMCs, B-cell-depleted T cells, or T cells were the source of the cDNA or gDNA that made up the material.

In the study's own analysis: Estimation of nucleated cell counts was performed using reference gene primer amplification. Only in-frame clones appear in the TCRdb table, and some are missing; sequencing was by immunoSEQ multiplex PCR. V, J and clone size reflect that table, while D and trimming were determined from the DNA. The repertoire holds about 77,000 clones, approximately 80% seen once, with under 5.5% in the top ten. The ends lost 5 bases at V and 0 bases at J; junction bases unmatched: 13. CDR3 length: 19 residues. CDR1 PRHDT and CDR2 FYEKMQ come from the germline V gene (reference sequence).

The rearrangement joins TRBV13 to TRBJ2-3; 11 bases match TRBD2. The clonotype was recovered from a woman in her 70s with acute or convalescent COVID-19. The sample taken for sequencing was peripheral blood. CDR3 sequence reads: CASSGPGTSGNTSTDTQYF. DNA for the CDR3: TGTGCCAGCAGCGGCCCCGGGACTAGCGGAAACACTAGCACAGATACGCAGTATTTT.